This T cell receptor beta chain was recorded in a study of T-cell memory formation after mild COVID-19. V shed 0 bases and J shed 4 bases, with 19 bases lying between them. The CDR3 consists of 17 residues. Germline CDR1 and CDR2: SGHRS and YFSETQ. TCR alpha and TCR beta cDNA libraries carrying sample barcodes and UMIs came from 5'RACE with constant-segment primers. MiXCR, applied by TCRdb to the 5' RACE reads, yields one record per CDR3 protein. The table lists 200,000 to 250,000 distinct CDR3 sequences, less than 20% of them singletons. Sequenced sample: PBMCs or a T cell subset sorted from them (not recorded which). The sequence was collected from an adult woman who had mild COVID-19 (a few samples of this study predate the infection). Cell type and time point are not known. The V and J genes are TRBV5-1 and TRBJ1-1, with D perhaps matching TRBD1 (5 bases). CDR3 in amino acids: CASSLGGRFRDGTEAFF. Here the CDR3 DNA reads TGCGCCAGCAGCTTGGGGGGGAGATTCCGTGATGGCACTGAAGCTTTCTTT.